This entry lists 8 T cell receptor beta chains sequenced from one sample in a study of T cell responses to AZD1222 COVID-19 vaccine (dated by TCRdb to the early 2020s). Libraries came from the immunoSEQ multiplex PCR assay. TCRdb obtained this table from immuneACCESS and retained in-frame rearrangements with V and J assigned. These tables miss some clones; where compared with another copy, unresolved V genes account for less than half of the shortfall, and the remainder is unexplained. The table for this sample lists 150,000 or so clones; 92% of them were counted only once. Approximately 2.1% of the sample belongs to the ten largest clones. This specimen's time point label, interpreted: baseline before first vaccination. The sample was peripheral blood, taken on day 0 of AZD1222 vaccination. The receptors here all came from an adult in good health.

The chain joins TRBV7-8 to TRBJ2-7; 7 bases map to TRBD2. The CDR3 contains 14 residues. The germline V gene has CDR1 SGHVS and CDR2 FQNEAQ. J gave up 4 bases and V 2 bases, and 5 bases lay outside the gene matches. DNA of the CDR3: TGTGCCAGCAGCTTACGTCAGGGAGGGTACGAGCAGTACTTC. Translating gives CASSLRQGGYEQYF.

The rearrangement uses TRBV5-4 and TRBJ2-3; D gene uncertain. V was clipped by 4 bases and J by 5 bases, with 5 bases between them. The CDR3 contains 11 residues. Looked up from germline, CDR1 is SGHNT and CDR2 is YYREEE (reference sequence). The CDR3 sequence is CASSRQDTQYF. The CDR3 DNA follows: TGTGCCAGCAGCAGACAAGATACGCAGTATTTT.

The rearrangement joins TRBV28 to TRBJ1-2, with 7 bases lining up with TRBD1. The germline gives CDR1 MDHEN, CDR2 SYDVKM. CDR3 length: 20 residues. V lost 6 bases and J lost 3; bases outside the gene matches: 25. CDR3 nucleotide sequence: TGTGCCAGCAGCTTAATTCGAACCGGGACAGAGCCTCCTCTTCACTATGGCTACACCTTC. Translation gives CASSLIRTGTEPPLHYGYTF.

This chain joins TRBV28 and TRBJ2-4; 7 bases are a match to TRBD1. Germline lookup yields CDR1 MDHEN and CDR2 SYDVKM. The trim removed 1 base at V and 14 bases at J, leaving 2 bases unmatched. This CDR3 spans 11 amino acids. The CDR3 region has the DNA TGTGCCAGCAGTTTATCACAGGGGAAGTACTTC. This codes for CASSLSQGKYF.

The chain couples TRBV5-1 to TRBJ1-1, with D maybe TRBD1 (6 bases). V was trimmed by 3 bases and J by 2 bases, leaving 11 bases between them. The CDR3 contains 14 residues. Germline V gene sequence: CDR1 SGHRS, CDR2 YFSETQ. CDR3 DNA: TGCGCCAGCAGCTCCAGGGGCCGAAACACTGAAGCTTTCTTT. Residues: CASSSRGRNTEAFF.

The chain carries TRBV19 and TRBJ2-2; D gene uncertain. The CDR3 totals 15 residues. Germline V CDR1 and CDR2: LNHDA, SQIVND (reference sequence). V gave up 4 bases and J gave up 3 bases, with 12 bases separating them. The DNA of the CDR3 is TGTGCCAGTAGTAGAAGTAGACGGTACACCGGGGAGCTGTTTTTT. It specifies CASSRSRRYTGELFF.

The J gene is TRBJ2-6, the V gene TRBV7-2; no clear D gene. CDR1 is SGHTA and CDR2 is FQGNSA in the germline V gene. Trimming left V 0 bases short and J 2 bases short, with 8 bases between. CDR3 length: 16 residues. CDR3 loop: CASSLALGTGANVLTF. CDR3 sequence (DNA): TGTGCCAGCAGCTTAGCGCTGGGGACTGGGGCCAACGTCCTGACTTTC.

J is TRBJ2-2 and V is TRBV6-5; D is ambiguous. Trimming took off 7 bases at V and 6 bases at J, with 6 bases between the two ends. The CDR3 covers 11 residues. CDR1 MNHEY and CDR2 SVGAGI come from the germline V gene. CDR3 in amino acids: CASIQAGELFF. The CDR3 DNA is TGTGCCAGCATACAAGCCGGGGAGCTGTTTTTT.